The 32 T cell receptor beta chains presented below share a single source sample, sequenced in a study of blood T cell repertoires in COVID-19. This table comes from immunoSEQ multiplex PCR, and its TCRdb copy is limited to in-frame clones, with some not included. Of tens of thousands of clones listed, 75% to 85% are singletons. The sequenced sample was peripheral blood. These receptors all stem from a woman aged 70-85 years with acute or convalescent COVID-19.

CDR3 sequence: CASSTGHSTDTQYF. CDR3 nucleotides: TGTGCCAGCAGCACCGGACACAGCACAGATACGCAGTATTTT. The chain is built from TRBV9 and TRBJ2-3, with D maybe TRBD1 (5 bases). Trimming removed 4 bases from V and 0 bases from J, with 9 bases in between. CDR3 length equals 14 residues. The germline gives CDR1 SGDLS, CDR2 YYNGEE.

V and J are TRBV4-1 and TRBJ1-1; D gene unclear. Trimming pared 4 bases from V and 1 base from J, leaving 13 bases between. The CDR3 is 15 amino acids. Germline CDR1 reads MGHRA; CDR2 reads YSYEKL. The DNA of the CDR3 is TGCGCCAGCAGCCCTACCGTGGCGGGGAACACTGAAGCTTTCTTT. Amino acid sequence: CASSPTVAGNTEAFF.

The chain recombines TRBV29-1 with TRBJ1-1; D unclear. The CDR3 runs 13 residues. V shed 6 bases and J shed 0 bases, with 11 bases lying between them. Germline values: CDR1 SQVTM, CDR2 ANQGSEA. CDR3 sequence reads: CSVRRVMNTEAFF. In nucleotides, the CDR3 is TGCAGCGTCAGACGGGTAATGAACACTGAAGCTTTCTTT.

V gene TRBV7-2 combines with J gene TRBJ2-5; TRBD2 agrees at 8 bases. Germline V gene lookup returns CDR1 SGHTA and CDR2 FQGNSA. The CDR3 extends over 15 amino acids. V was clipped by 5 bases and J by 5 bases; unmatched bases: 10. The CDR3 is CASSPIRGGQETQYF. The CDR3, as DNA: TGTGCCAGCAGCCCAATACGGGGGGGCCAGGAGACCCAGTACTTC.

The V gene is TRBV11-3, the J gene TRBJ2-7; a weak D match, TRBD1 (6 bases). The CDR3 runs 13 residues. The germline CDR1 and CDR2 sequences are SGHNT and YENEEA. Trimming removed 5 bases from V and 6 bases from J, with 14 bases in between. Here the CDR3 DNA reads TGTGCCAGCAGCCCATGGGGGCGGTCCGAGCAGTACTTC. Its translation is CASSPWGRSEQYF. The full variable domain, its missing parts supplied by reference TRBV11-3 and TRBJ2-7, is EAGVVQSPRYKIIEKKQPVAFWCNPISGHNTLYWYLQNLGQGPELLIRYENEEAVDDSQLPKDRFSAERLKGVDSTLKIQPAELGDSAVYLCASSPWGRSEQYFGPGTRLTVT.

The chain joins TRBV6-1 to TRBJ1-4, with D perhaps TRBD1 (5 bases). V was pared by 2 bases and J by 6 bases, with 10 bases between. Germline values: CDR1 MNHNS, CDR2 SASEGT. The CDR3 totals 14 residues. The CDR3: CASSETRVYEKLFF. CDR3 sequence (DNA): TGTGCCAGCAGTGAAACCAGGGTTTATGAAAAACTGTTTTTT.

The rearrangement joins TRBV5-1 to TRBJ2-5, with D tentatively TRBD2 (7 bases). V lost 0 bases and J lost 4, with 16 bases in between. The CDR3 is made up of 16 amino acids. CDR1 is SGHRS and CDR2 is YFSETQ in the germline V gene. CDR3 amino acids: CASSLDSMGGPETQYF. The CDR3 DNA reads as TGCGCCAGCAGCTTGGATAGTATGGGGGGGCCAGAGACCCAGTACTTC.

This clone was observed a single time. The chain uses TRBV29-1 and TRBJ2-2, with 11 bases that match TRBD2. This CDR3 has 16 residues. The ends lost 4 bases at V and 4 bases at J; junction bases unmatched: 8. Germline V gene data show CDR1 as SQVTM and CDR2 as ANQGSEA. CDR3 nucleotides: TGCAGCGTTGTATTAGGGCTAGCGGGGGGCACCGGGGAGCTGTTTTTT. It encodes CSVVLGLAGGTGELFF.

In its sample, this clone was seen a few times. The rearrangement joins TRBV6-1 to TRBJ1-2; TRBD1 matches 9 bases. V gave up 4 bases and J gave up 6 bases; unmatched junction bases: 12. In germline, CDR1 is MNHNS, CDR2 SASEGT. The CDR3 is 16 amino acids. CDR3 sequence (DNA): TGTGCCAGCAGTGTAGTCTCGACCGGGACAGGGAATGGCTACACCTTC. It is translated as CASSVVSTGTGNGYTF.

This rearrangement joins TRBV4-1 to TRBJ2-2; D gene unclear. Trimming took 1 base from V and 2 from J, leaving 8 bases between them. Germline V gene lookup returns CDR1 MGHRA and CDR2 YSYEKL. The CDR3 loop spans 15 amino acids. In nucleotides, the CDR3 is TGCGCCAGCAGCCAAGTGGTAGTTAACACCGGGGAGCTGTTTTTT. Residues: CASSQVVVNTGELFF.

Only a few counts were recorded for this clone. The chain links TRBV2 to TRBJ1-2, with D maybe TRBD1 (5 bases). The CDR3 contains 15 residues. Trimming pared 6 bases from V and 2 bases from J, leaving 16 bases between. CDR1 is SNHLY, CDR2 FYNNEI, per germline. The CDR3 DNA reads TGTGCCAGCAGGGCGTTCATGGGGCTGAACTATGGCTACACCTTC. Translation: CASRAFMGLNYGYTF.

This chain uses TRBV19 with TRBJ1-6; weak D call: TRBD1 (6 bases). V lost 9 bases and J lost 7, with 10 bases in between. The CDR3 runs to 12 residues. Germline-derived CDR1 and CDR2 are LNHDA and SQIVND (reference sequence). The CDR3 here is CASSTGNSPLHF. The CDR3 DNA sequence: TGTGCCAGCTCGACAGGCAATTCACCCCTCCACTTT.

The chain is built from TRBV27 and TRBJ1-6, with a possible D match to TRBD1 (5 bases). The CDR3 runs 17 residues. V lost 4 bases and J 3 bases, leaving 16 bases between the germline ends. CDR1 and CDR2 from the germline V gene are MNHEY and SMNVEV (reference sequence). CDR3 residues: CASSSRPQGHYNSPLHF. In DNA form, the CDR3 reads TGTGCCAGCAGTTCCCGACCCCAGGGTCACTATAATTCACCCCTCCACTTT.

The CDR3 sequence: CASSLGRDRATDTQYF. The CDR3 DNA sequence: TGTGCCAGCAGCTTAGGCCGGGACAGAGCCACAGATACGCAGTATTTT. The chain carries TRBV11-2 and TRBJ2-3; 7 bases fit TRBD1. J was trimmed by 2 bases and V by 1 base; bases with no gene match: 6. The CDR3 runs 16 residues. From germline, CDR1 is SGHAT and CDR2 FQNNGV. Supplemented by reference TRBV11-2 and TRBJ2-3, the full variable domain reads EAGVAQSPRYKIIEKRQSVAFWCNPISGHATLYWYQQILGQGPKLLIQFQNNGVVDDSQLPKDRFSAERLKGVDSTLKIQPAKLEDSAVYLCASSLGRDRATDTQYFGPGTRLTVL.

The J gene is TRBJ1-1, the V gene TRBV6-5, with TRBD1 matching 8 bases. This CDR3 contains 13 residues. The ends lost 10 bases at V and 3 bases at J; junction bases unmatched: 7. Germline V gives CDR1 MNHEY, CDR2 SVGAGI. The CDR3 sequence: CATRTGGDTEAFF. Written as DNA, the CDR3 is TGTGCCACACGAACAGGGGGTGACACTGAAGCTTTCTTT.

J is TRBJ2-3 and V is TRBV7-3; 8 positions match TRBD1. The CDR3 sequence is 16 residues long. V dropped 5 bases and J dropped 1; count of bases not matched to a gene: 8. The germline CDR1 and CDR2 sequences are SGHTA and FQGTGA. CDR3 DNA: TGTGCCAGCAGCACGCGACAGGGGAGCGGCACAGATACGCAGTATTTT. Its protein product is CASSTRQGSGTDTQYF.

This clone has only a few counts. The CDR3 sequence: CASSPDSRYQPQHF. The CDR3 coding sequence is TGTGCCAGCAGTCCGGACAGCCGTTATCAGCCCCAGCATTTT. The chain couples TRBV27 to TRBJ1-5; tentatively, D is TRBD1 (6 bases). Germline V gene lookup returns CDR1 MNHEY and CDR2 SMNVEV (reference sequence). The CDR3 loop spans 14 amino acids. V lost 5 bases, J lost 5 bases, and 13 bases lay in between.

The gene calls are TRBV18 and TRBJ1-1, with D possibly being TRBD1 (6 bases). The CDR3 runs to 13 residues. Trimming cost V 4 bases and J 2 bases, with 8 bases left between them. CDR1 KGHSH and CDR2 LQKENI come from the germline V gene. The CDR3 protein is CASSRDINTEAFF. The CDR3 DNA reads TGTGCCAGCTCACGGGACATAAACACTGAAGCTTTCTTT.

The chain combines TRBV7-9 with TRBJ1-1, with TRBD1 matching over 7 bases. This CDR3 spans 17 amino acids. CDR1 and CDR2 (germline): SEHNR, FQNEAQ (reference sequence). Germline trimming cut 1 base from V and 2 bases from J; bases unmatched to any gene: 10. CDR3 protein: CASSLDRTGRVNTEAFF. CDR3 nucleotides: TGTGCCAGCAGCTTAGATAGGACAGGTAGGGTCAACACTGAAGCTTTCTTT.

This clone appeared a few times. The junction departs from germline at one end; a sequencing error may be responsible. This rearrangement joins TRBV19 to TRBJ1-5; 8 bases are shared with TRBD1. In germline, CDR1 is LNHDA, CDR2 SQIVND (reference sequence). This CDR3 contains 16 residues. Here the CDR3 DNA reads TGTGCCAGTAGCATAGGCGGCAGGGGGCTCGACTGGCCCCAGCATTTT. Translating it yields CASSIGGRGLDWPQHF.

In this sample, this clone turned up a few times. The chain recombines TRBV5-1 with TRBJ1-1; D is undetermined. The CDR3 covers 12 residues. Germline CDR1 is SGHRS and CDR2 is YFSETQ. Trimming pared 5 bases from V and 3 bases from J, leaving 8 bases between. The CDR3 sequence: CASSLDYTEAFF. For the CDR3, the DNA is TGCGCCAGCAGTCTCGACTACACTGAAGCTTTCTTT.

V usage is TRBV11-1 and J usage is TRBJ1-1; D is unresolved. The germline V gene has CDR1 SGHAT and CDR2 FQDESV (reference sequence). The CDR3 loop spans 14 amino acids. V was shortened by 3 bases and J by 3 bases, with 11 bases between the two germline ends. CDR3 protein: CASSFTRRDTEAFF. The CDR3 coding sequence is TGTGCCAGCAGCTTCACACGGAGGGACACTGAAGCTTTCTTT. The variable domain in full, completed from reference TRBV11-1 and TRBJ1-1, reads EAEVAQSPRYKITEKSQAVAFWCDPISGHATLYWYRQILGQGPELLVQFQDESVVDDSQLPKDRFSAERLKGVDSTLKIQPAELGDSAMYLCASSFTRRDTEAFFGQGTRLTVV.

V gene TRBV4-2 combines with J gene TRBJ1-4, with D possibly matching TRBD1 (5 bases). Germline-derived CDR1 and CDR2 are LGHNA and YNFKEQ. Trimming removed 3 bases at V and 1 base at J, with 12 bases between. The CDR3 sequence is 16 residues long. The chain's CDR3 is CASSQQGTRTNEKLFF. The DNA of the CDR3 is TGTGCCAGCAGCCAGCAGGGTACTCGAACTAATGAAAAACTGTTTTTT.

This clone appeared a few times. V usage is TRBV12-3 or TRBV12-4 and J usage is TRBJ1-2; 9 bases are a match to TRBD1. V dropped 5 bases and J dropped 7; count of bases not matched to a gene: 5. The CDR3 consists of 13 residues. CDR3 sequence: CASSPGTGSGYTF. Here the CDR3 DNA reads TGTGCCAGCAGTCCCGGGACAGGGAGTGGCTACACCTTC.

The V and J genes are TRBV19 and TRBJ1-5; D might be TRBD1 (5 bases). V lost 7 bases and J 0 bases, leaving 19 bases between the germline ends. The CDR3 loop spans 17 amino acids. Looked up from germline, CDR1 is LNHDA and CDR2 is SQIVND (reference sequence). DNA for the CDR3: TGTGCCAGTACGGGACTCCCGAGGGGATATAGCAATCAGCCCCAGCATTTT. Translated: CASTGLPRGYSNQPQHF.

The chain has TRBV14 and TRBJ2-3, with 8 bases identical to TRBD2. Germline lookup yields CDR1 SGHDN and CDR2 FVKESK. This CDR3 is 16 amino acids long. V trimming: 3 bases; J trimming: 5 bases; junction bases outside the gene matches: 10. For the CDR3, the DNA is TGTGCCAGCAGCCAGAGACCGGGACTAGTAATAGATACGCAGTATTTT. Its translation: CASSQRPGLVIDTQYF.

The chain is built from TRBV4-1 and TRBJ2-7; 10 bases are a match to TRBD1. V lost 3 bases and J lost 2; bases outside the gene matches: 4. CDR1 and CDR2 (germline): MGHRA, YSYEKL. This CDR3 has 15 amino acids. CDR3 sequence (DNA): TGCGCCAGCAGCCAGGGACAGGGGCCCACCTACGAGCAGTACTTC. It specifies CASSQGQGPTYEQYF.

This clone was recorded once. The CDR3 region has the DNA TGTGCCAGCAGACACAGGGAGTCCACCGGGGAGCTGTTTTTT. This sequence encodes CASRHRESTGELFF. This chain links TRBV3-1 (or the pseudogene TRBV3-2) with TRBJ2-2; TRBD1 might be the D (6 bases). V was shortened by 6 bases and J by 4 bases, with 12 bases between the two germline ends. There are 14 residues in the CDR3. Germline CDR1 reads LGHDT; CDR2 reads YNNKEL (reference sequence).

This clone was seen once. This sequence joins TRBV19 and TRBJ1-5; 8 bases match TRBD1. The CDR3 totals 15 residues. Unmatched junction bases numbered 4, after V lost 6 bases and J lost 0 bases. The germline CDR1 and CDR2 sequences are LNHDA and SQIVND (reference sequence). Here the CDR3 DNA reads TGTGCCAGTAGATGGACAGGGTATAGCAATCAGCCCCAGCATTTT. It codes for CASRWTGYSNQPQHF.

This clone was seen once. The genes are TRBV7-2 and TRBJ2-3; 7 positions match TRBD1. CDR1 SGHTA and CDR2 FQGNSA come from the germline V gene. The CDR3 covers 16 residues. V was pared by 0 bases and J by 0 bases, with 3 bases of the junction left unmatched. CDR3 DNA sequence: TGTGCCAGCAGCTTAGCAGGGGGCCTTAGCACAGATACGCAGTATTTT. Its translation is CASSLAGGLSTDTQYF.

CDR3 region: CASSYSGGADTGELFF. The CDR3 DNA follows: TGTGCCAGCAGTTACTCGGGCGGGGCCGACACCGGGGAGCTGTTTTTT. The rearrangement joins TRBV6-6 to TRBJ2-2, with a weak D call TRBD2 (6 bases). In germline, CDR1 is MNHNY, CDR2 SVGAGI (reference sequence). Between the trimmed V and J ends, which lost 0 bases and 3 bases, there was a span of 11 bases. The CDR3 is 16 residues long.

J is TRBJ2-3 and V is TRBV5-4, with 7 bases identical to TRBD2. With V trimmed by 0 bases and J by 0 bases, 7 bases remained unmatched. This CDR3 spans 17 amino acids. Germline CDR1 SGHNT, CDR2 YYREEE (reference sequence). CDR3 DNA: TGTGCCAGCAGCTTGGCGGGACTTAGCGGGAGCACAGATACGCAGTATTTT. Encoded protein: CASSLAGLSGSTDTQYF.